These T cell receptor beta chains were read from a single sample in a study of blood T cell repertoires in COVID-19. Method: immunoSEQ multiplex PCR; TCRdb's copy keeps in-frame clones and lacks some. The sample lists about 230,000 clones; about nine tenths were seen once. Sequenced sample: peripheral blood. These receptors came from a man in his fifties or sixties with COVID-19, enrolled during active disease. Each CDR3 is given with its conserved first and last residue. Fields, in order: J gene, clone size, V gene, D gene, CDR3 protein, CDR3 DNA. D genes are given only for firm matches. Clone size appears in some rows only: once, few, many, or a class for an expanded clone.

J gene: TRBJ2-7; clone size: -; V gene: TRBV7-2; D gene: -; CDR3 protein: CASRPWGGVYEQYF; CDR3 DNA: TGTGCCAGCAGGCCCTGGGGAGGAGTATACGAGCAGTACTTC
J gene: TRBJ2-7; clone size: -; V gene: TRBV21-1; D gene: -; CDR3 protein: CASSKLNADSFTYEQYF; CDR3 DNA: TGTGCCAGCAGCAAATTAAACGCGGATTCCTTTACCTACGAGCAGTACTTC
J gene: TRBJ1-2; clone size: -; V gene: TRBV19; D gene: -; CDR3 protein: CASSHSGTRYGYTF; CDR3 DNA: TGTGCCAGTAGTCATTCCGGGACACGCTATGGCTACACCTTC
J gene: TRBJ2-3; clone size: -; V gene: TRBV6-5; D gene: TRBD1; CDR3 protein: CASGRGTGEGDTQYF; CDR3 DNA: TGTGCCAGCGGGAGGGGGACAGGGGAGGGAGATACGCAGTATTTT
J gene: TRBJ1-2; clone size: few; V gene: TRBV3-1/TRBV3-2; D gene: TRBD1; CDR3 protein: CASSPGTDYYGYTF; CDR3 DNA: TGTGCCAGCAGCCCGGGGACAGATTATTATGGCTACACCTTC
J gene: TRBJ2-2; clone size: -; V gene: TRBV7-3; D gene: -; CDR3 protein: CASSRDTNTGELFF; CDR3 DNA: TGTGCCAGCAGCCGGGACACGAACACCGGGGAGCTGTTTTTT
J gene: TRBJ1-6; clone size: -; V gene: TRBV5-1; D gene: TRBD1; CDR3 protein: CASSTDRGSYNSPLHF; CDR3 DNA: TGCGCCAGCAGCACGGACAGGGGTTCCTATAATTCACCCCTCCACTTT
J gene: TRBJ2-7; clone size: -; V gene: TRBV29-1; D gene: TRBD1; CDR3 protein: CSVDSWDRDSYEQYF; CDR3 DNA: TGCAGCGTCGACTCGTGGGACAGGGATTCCTACGAGCAGTACTTC
J gene: TRBJ2-7; clone size: few; V gene: TRBV24-1; D gene: TRBD1; CDR3 protein: CATSDLETTGGSYEQYF; CDR3 DNA: TGTGCCACCAGTGACCTAGAAACGACAGGGGGCTCCTACGAGCAGTACTTC
J gene: TRBJ2-3; clone size: once; V gene: TRBV3-1/TRBV3-2; D gene: TRBD2; CDR3 protein: CASSPGLAAGTDTQYF; CDR3 DNA: TGTGCCAGCAGCCCAGGACTAGCGGCGGGCACAGATACGCAGTATTTT
J gene: TRBJ2-7; clone size: -; V gene: TRBV7-3; D gene: -; CDR3 protein: CASSLARTSEQYF; CDR3 DNA: TGTGCCAGCAGCTTAGCCAGGACAAGCGAGCAGTACTTC
J gene: TRBJ1-5; clone size: -; V gene: TRBV6-5; D gene: TRBD1; CDR3 protein: CASSRTGGIQPQHF; CDR3 DNA: TGTGCCAGCAGCCGGACAGGGGGAATTCAGCCCCAGCATTTT
J gene: TRBJ1-3; clone size: few; V gene: TRBV3-1/TRBV3-2; D gene: TRBD1; CDR3 protein: CASSLGQGPGNTIYF; CDR3 DNA: TGTGCCAGCAGCCTCGGACAGGGACCTGGAAACACCATATATTTT
J gene: TRBJ2-1; clone size: -; V gene: TRBV7-2; D gene: TRBD2; CDR3 protein: CASSSPQTSGGADYNEQFF; CDR3 DNA: TGTGCCAGCAGCTCCCCGCAGACTAGCGGGGGGGCCGACTACAATGAGCAGTTCTTC
J gene: TRBJ2-5; clone size: -; V gene: TRBV19; D gene: TRBD1; CDR3 protein: CASTRTGGDQETQYF; CDR3 DNA: TGTGCCAGTACCCGGACAGGGGGCGACCAAGAGACCCAGTACTTC
J gene: TRBJ1-2; clone size: once; V gene: TRBV6-1; D gene: TRBD1; CDR3 protein: CASSEAITGGSRGGYTF; CDR3 DNA: TGTGCCAGCAGTGAAGCAATTACAGGGGGCTCTCGAGGTGGCTACACCTTC
J gene: TRBJ1-1; clone size: -; V gene: TRBV7-9; D gene: -; CDR3 protein: CASSLGEYTEAFF; CDR3 DNA: TGTGCCAGCAGCTTAGGGGAGTACACTGAAGCTTTCTTT
J gene: TRBJ2-3; clone size: -; V gene: TRBV7-6; D gene: -; CDR3 protein: CASSLVGQSTDTQYF; CDR3 DNA: TGTGCCAGCAGCTTAGTAGGACAGTCCACAGATACGCAGTATTTT
J gene: TRBJ2-1; clone size: -; V gene: TRBV6-1; D gene: TRBD2; CDR3 protein: CASSEFAGVYNEQFF; CDR3 DNA: TGTGCCAGCAGTGAATTCGCGGGAGTCTACAATGAGCAGTTCTTC
J gene: TRBJ1-5; clone size: -; V gene: TRBV27; D gene: -; CDR3 protein: CASSTRRTGDVGNQPQHF; CDR3 DNA: TGTGCCAGCAGCACTCGACGGACGGGGGATGTAGGCAATCAGCCCCAGCATTTT
J gene: TRBJ1-4; clone size: -; V gene: TRBV29-1; D gene: TRBD1; CDR3 protein: CSVVDRRNEKLFF; CDR3 DNA: TGCAGCGTTGTGGACAGGCGTAATGAAAAACTGTTTTTT
J gene: TRBJ2-2; clone size: -; V gene: TRBV19; D gene: TRBD2; CDR3 protein: CASSLGGGLAGSGELFF; CDR3 DNA: TGTGCCAGTAGCCTGGGTGGGGGACTAGCGGGATCCGGGGAGCTGTTTTTT
J gene: TRBJ1-4; clone size: -; V gene: TRBV11-2; D gene: -; CDR3 protein: CASSLEGRLTNEKLFF; CDR3 DNA: TGTGCCAGCAGCTTAGAAGGGAGGTTGACTAATGAAAAACTGTTTTTT
J gene: TRBJ1-1; clone size: -; V gene: TRBV19; D gene: -; CDR3 protein: CASSRQVYMNTEAFF; CDR3 DNA: TGTGCCAGTAGTAGGCAGGTTTACATGAACACTGAAGCTTTCTTT
J gene: TRBJ1-1; clone size: -; V gene: TRBV7-9; D gene: -; CDR3 protein: CASSPGGSTEAFF; CDR3 DNA: TGTGCCAGCAGCCCGGGGGGGAGCACTGAAGCTTTCTTT
J gene: TRBJ1-2; clone size: -; V gene: TRBV18; D gene: -; CDR3 protein: CASSPITEGYTF; CDR3 DNA: TGTGCCAGCTCACCCATCACGGAGGGCTACACCTTC
J gene: TRBJ2-1; clone size: -; V gene: TRBV10-2; D gene: -; CDR3 protein: CASSDAGQYNEQFF; CDR3 DNA: TGCGCCAGCAGTGATGCCGGACAGTACAATGAGCAGTTCTTC
J gene: TRBJ2-7; clone size: -; V gene: TRBV6-2/TRBV6-3; D gene: TRBD1; CDR3 protein: CASSTGWGQDYEQYF; CDR3 DNA: TGTGCCAGCAGTACAGGCTGGGGACAGGACTACGAGCAGTACTTC
J gene: TRBJ2-2; clone size: -; V gene: TRBV18; D gene: -; CDR3 protein: CASSSGLHTGELFF; CDR3 DNA: TGTGCCAGCTCATCGGGACTTCACACCGGGGAGCTGTTTTTT
J gene: TRBJ1-3; clone size: -; V gene: TRBV28; D gene: -; CDR3 protein: CASSWGGGFQSGNTIYF; CDR3 DNA: TGTGCCAGCAGTTGGGGCGGGGGGTTCCAATCTGGAAACACCATATATTTT
J gene: TRBJ1-1; clone size: once; V gene: TRBV29-1; D gene: TRBD1; CDR3 protein: CSVIDRVNTEAFF; CDR3 DNA: TGCAGCGTGATAGACAGGGTGAACACTGAAGCTTTCTTT
J gene: TRBJ1-1; clone size: -; V gene: TRBV6-2/TRBV6-3; D gene: -; CDR3 protein: CASSLRDLVTEAFF; CDR3 DNA: TGTGCCAGCAGTTTGCGGGACTTGGTGACTGAAGCTTTCTTT
J gene: TRBJ1-1; clone size: -; V gene: TRBV13; D gene: -; CDR3 protein: CASSLGRGNTEAFF; CDR3 DNA: TGTGCCAGCAGCTTAGGCCGAGGGAACACTGAAGCTTTCTTT
J gene: TRBJ1-5; clone size: -; V gene: TRBV28; D gene: -; CDR3 protein: CASPRQADQPQHF; CDR3 DNA: TGTGCCAGCCCCCGGCAGGCAGATCAGCCCCAGCATTTT
J gene: TRBJ2-6; clone size: -; V gene: TRBV7-3; D gene: -; CDR3 protein: CASSLDSSGANVLTF; CDR3 DNA: TGTGCCAGCAGCTTGGACAGCTCTGGGGCCAACGTCCTGACTTTC
J gene: TRBJ1-2; clone size: once; V gene: TRBV4-2; D gene: -; CDR3 protein: CASSQDIKGDGYTF; CDR3 DNA: TGTGCCAGCAGCCAAGATATCAAGGGGGACGGCTACACCTTC
J gene: TRBJ1-2; clone size: -; V gene: TRBV12-3/TRBV12-4; D gene: TRBD1; CDR3 protein: CASSLGRGLGYTF; CDR3 DNA: TGTGCCAGCAGTTTAGGCAGGGGGCTTGGCTACACCTTC
J gene: TRBJ2-3; clone size: -; V gene: TRBV5-4; D gene: -; CDR3 protein: CASTPRREGTDTQYF; CDR3 DNA: TGTGCCAGCACCCCGCGGCGGGAAGGCACAGATACGCAGTATTTT
J gene: TRBJ2-2; clone size: -; V gene: TRBV18; D gene: -; CDR3 protein: CASSPDSRHTGELFF; CDR3 DNA: TGTGCCAGCTCACCGGACAGTAGGCACACCGGGGAGCTGTTTTTT
J gene: TRBJ2-5; clone size: few; V gene: TRBV6-5; D gene: TRBD2; CDR3 protein: CASSYRPSGRQETQYF; CDR3 DNA: TGTGCCAGCAGTTACCGCCCTAGCGGGAGACAGGAGACCCAGTACTTC
J gene: TRBJ2-7; clone size: -; V gene: TRBV3-1/TRBV3-2; D gene: -; CDR3 protein: CASSQILADEQYF; CDR3 DNA: TGTGCCAGCAGCCAAATTTTGGCGGACGAGCAGTACTTC
J gene: TRBJ1-1; clone size: -; V gene: TRBV6-6; D gene: TRBD1; CDR3 protein: CASSNPGQTSEAFF; CDR3 DNA: TGTGCCAGCAGTAATCCGGGACAGACATCTGAAGCTTTCTTT
J gene: TRBJ2-2; clone size: many; V gene: TRBV6-2/TRBV6-3; D gene: -; CDR3 protein: CASSLAGASGELFF; CDR3 DNA: TGTGCCAGCAGCCTGGCAGGGGCGTCCGGGGAGCTGTTTTTT
J gene: TRBJ2-3; clone size: once; V gene: TRBV4-2; D gene: TRBD2; CDR3 protein: CASSHESSGSSTDTQYF; CDR3 DNA: TGTGCCAGCAGCCACGAATCTAGCGGGAGTAGCACAGATACGCAGTATTTT
J gene: TRBJ2-1; clone size: -; V gene: TRBV6-1; D gene: TRBD1; CDR3 protein: CASSEGQIGYNEQFF; CDR3 DNA: TGTGCCAGCAGTGAGGGACAGATCGGCTACAATGAGCAGTTCTTC
J gene: TRBJ1-1; clone size: -; V gene: TRBV29-1; D gene: -; CDR3 protein: CTTMAENTEAFF; CDR3 DNA: TGCACCACCATGGCCGAGAACACTGAAGCTTTCTTT
J gene: TRBJ2-1; clone size: -; V gene: TRBV14; D gene: -; CDR3 protein: CASSQDLPRYNEQFF; CDR3 DNA: TGTGCCAGCAGCCAAGATCTCCCCAGGTACAATGAGCAGTTCTTC